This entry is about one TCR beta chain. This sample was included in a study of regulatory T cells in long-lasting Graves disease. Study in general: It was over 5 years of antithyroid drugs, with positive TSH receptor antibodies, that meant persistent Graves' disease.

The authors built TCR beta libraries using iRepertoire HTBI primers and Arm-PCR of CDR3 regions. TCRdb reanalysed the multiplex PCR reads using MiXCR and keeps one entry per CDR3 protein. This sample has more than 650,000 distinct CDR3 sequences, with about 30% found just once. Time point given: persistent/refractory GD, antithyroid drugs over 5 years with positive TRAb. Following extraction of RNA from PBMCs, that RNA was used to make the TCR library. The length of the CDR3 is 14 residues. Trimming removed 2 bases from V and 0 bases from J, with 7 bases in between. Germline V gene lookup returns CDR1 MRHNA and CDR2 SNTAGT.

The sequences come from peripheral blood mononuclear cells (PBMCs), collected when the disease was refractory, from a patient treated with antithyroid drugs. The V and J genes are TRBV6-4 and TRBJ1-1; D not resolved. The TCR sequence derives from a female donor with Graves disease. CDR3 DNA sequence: TGTGCCAGCAGTGACACGGCCATGAACACTGAAGCTTTCTTT. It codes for CASSDTAMNTEAFF.